This TCR beta chain was found in a study of T cells in Graves' hyperthyroidism and ophthalmopathy. As for the study in general: Peripheral blood sampling occurred at initial diagnosis, before any treatment. Study-level findings and limits: Ophthalmopathy was told apart from stable hyperthyroidism by a 13 V-J model. Appearing also in blood were most of the thyroid clonotypes expanded above 0.001.

RNA transcripts served as the template for amplifying TCR beta CDR3 regions. RT-PCR in the first round (using the HTBI primer set) targeted the TCR CDR3. Via MiXCR, TCRdb re-called the multiplex PCR reads, giving one row per CDR3 protein. The profile shows 400,000 to 500,000 distinct CDR3 sequences, roughly an eighth of them singletons. About this clonotype itself: Its antigen is as yet unknown.

In making diagnoses, clinical symptoms, serum thyroxine and TRAb, thyroid ultrasound and orbital computed tomography were all used. V was pared by 4 bases and J by 6 bases, with 5 bases of the junction left unmatched. The germline V gene encodes CDR1 SEHNR and CDR2 FQNEAQ (reference sequence). There are 15 residues in the CDR3. Sequencing used blood. The sequence came from a young woman with Graves' hyperthyroidism. V is TRBV7-9 and J is TRBJ2-7; 14 bases align to TRBD2. The CDR3 DNA follows: TGTGCCAGCAGCTCGGGACTAGCGGGAGCTGGCGAGCAGTACTTC. This sequence encodes CASSSGLAGAGEQYF. Supplemented by reference TRBV7-9 and TRBJ2-7, the full variable domain reads DTGVSQNPRHKITKRGQNVTFRCDPISEHNRLYWYRQTLGQGPEFLTYFQNEAQLEKSRLLSDRFSAERPKGSFSTLEIQRTEQGDSAMYLCASSSGLAGAGEQYFGPGTRLTVT.